The 29 T cell receptor beta chains in this list originate from one sample, sequenced in a study of control samples from healthy donors and cancer patients. TCRdb's copy holds only in-frame clones and misses some; the assay was immunoSEQ multiplex PCR. The sample shows fewer than 6,000 clones, 80% to 90% of them seen only once. Specimen: formalin-fixed, paraffin-embedded tissue. The receptors were sampled from a female donor with lung cancer.

This chain joins TRBV29-1 and TRBJ2-5; weak D call: TRBD1 (5 bases). Trimming pared 6 bases from V and 0 bases from J, leaving 11 bases between. Germline V CDR1 and CDR2: SQVTM, ANQGSEA. The CDR3 contains 13 residues. In nucleotides, the CDR3 is TGCAGCGTCTCCTACAGGTACCAAGAGACCCAGTACTTC. Translation gives CSVSYRYQETQYF. Full variable domain (outside the CDR3, taken from reference TRBV29-1 and TRBJ2-5): SAVISQKPSRDICQRGTSLTIQCQVDSQVTMMFWYRQQPGQSLTLIATANQGSEATYESGFVIDKFPISRPNLTFSTLTVSNMSPEDSSIYLCSVSYRYQETQYFGPGTRLLVL.

The chain links TRBV6-5 to TRBJ2-2; possibly TRBD1 for D (6 bases). CDR1 MNHEY and CDR2 SVGAGI come from the germline V gene. The CDR3 length is 16 residues. Trimming stripped 1 base from V and 3 bases from J, with 12 bases between. The CDR3 DNA is TGTGCCAGCAGTTACTTTAACAGGGTCGACACCGGGGAGCTGTTTTTT. The encoded protein is CASSYFNRVDTGELFF.

This clone was observed a few times. The V and J genes are TRBV14 and TRBJ2-1; 13 bases map to TRBD2. CDR3 size: 15 residues. With 6 bases clipped from V and 6 bases from J, the junction kept 5 bases outside the gene matches. Germline V gene sequence: CDR1 SGHDN, CDR2 FVKESK. CDR3: CASRSGTSGINEQFF. CDR3 in DNA: TGTGCCAGCAGGTCCGGGACTAGCGGGATCAATGAGCAGTTCTTC.

The V call is TRBV6-2 or TRBV6-3, the J call TRBJ2-7; D remains unclear. Between the trimmed V and J ends, which lost 5 bases and 3 bases, there was a span of 17 bases. The germline V gene encodes CDR1 MNHEY and CDR2 SVGEGT. CDR3 length: 15 amino acids. The CDR3 coding sequence is TGTGCCAGCAGTGCGGTAATCAAAAGGGACTACGAGCAGTACTTC. Translating gives CASSAVIKRDYEQYF.

The chain combines TRBV4-2 with TRBJ2-3, with D tentatively TRBD1 or TRBD2 (5 bases each). The CDR3 has 16 amino acids. Between the trimmed V and J ends, which lost 1 base and 1 base, there was a span of 12 bases. Germline CDR1 is LGHNA and CDR2 is YNFKEQ. This CDR3 is CASSQVYGTGTDTQYF. The CDR3 coding sequence is TGTGCCAGCAGCCAAGTTTACGGGACCGGCACAGATACGCAGTATTTT.

The rearrangement links TRBV28 to TRBJ2-2; 11 bases match TRBD1. V was pared by 10 bases and J by 5 bases, with 12 bases of the junction left unmatched. CDR3 length: 16 amino acids. From germline, CDR1 is MDHEN and CDR2 SYDVKM. The chain's CDR3 is CAIPAGTGGNTGELFF. As DNA, the CDR3 is TGTGCCATACCCGCCGGGACAGGGGGAAATACCGGGGAGCTGTTTTTT.

The chain uses TRBV10-3 and TRBJ1-1; 7 bases fit TRBD1. V shed 5 bases and J 4 bases; nucleotides not matched to a gene: 16. Looked up from germline, CDR1 is ENHRY and CDR2 is SYGVKD. The CDR3 is made up of 17 amino acids. This chain's CDR3 is CAISPGTVLVLGTEAFF. In DNA, the CDR3 is TGTGCCATCAGTCCCGGGACAGTTCTCGTCCTGGGCACTGAAGCTTTCTTT.

The CDR3: CASSPSGRAGYEQYF. The CDR3 coding sequence is TGTGCCAGCAGTCCTAGCGGGAGGGCCGGCTACGAGCAGTACTTC. The gene calls are TRBV28 and TRBJ2-7; 12 nucleotides match TRBD2. The CDR3 extends over 15 amino acids. Germline CDR1 and CDR2: MDHEN and SYDVKM. With V trimmed by 5 bases and J by 3 bases, 5 bases remained unmatched.

The chain has TRBV6-5 and TRBJ2-2; 7 positions match TRBD2. Germline loops: CDR1 MNHEY, CDR2 SVGAGI. The V segment lost 6 bases and the J segment 4 bases; nucleotides outside the gene matches: 5. The CDR3 consists of 14 residues. The chain's CDR3 is CASRRQRGTGELFF. The DNA of the CDR3 is TGTGCCAGCAGACGCCAGCGGGGCACCGGGGAGCTGTTTTTT.

The V call is TRBV5-1, the J call TRBJ1-5; D is uncertain. Looked up from germline, CDR1 is SGHRS and CDR2 is YFSETQ. Trimming removed 4 bases from V and 1 base from J, with 6 bases in between. This CDR3 spans 13 amino acids. The CDR3 DNA reads as TGCGCCAGCAGCAAGGACAGCAATCAGCCCCAGCATTTT. This translates into CASSKDSNQPQHF.

This clone appeared a single time. J is TRBJ1-2 and V is TRBV4-2, with 8 bases fitting TRBD1. CDR1 is LGHNA and CDR2 is YNFKEQ in the germline V gene. The V gene end was trimmed by 0 bases and the J gene end by 0 bases; junction bases not matched to a gene: 9. CDR3 length equals 18 residues. The CDR3 DNA is TGTGCCAGCAGCCAAGAAATAGGGCAGGGGGCCTCTAACTATGGCTACACCTTC. Its translation: CASSQEIGQGASNYGYTF.

The chain uses TRBV7-3 and TRBJ2-1; 9 bases align to TRBD2. The CDR3 is made up of 15 amino acids. The junction had 11 bases not matched to a gene; V was cut back by 5 bases and J by 9 bases. Germline lookup yields CDR1 SGHTA and CDR2 FQGTGA. CDR3 in amino acids: CASSATSGRRFEQFF. CDR3 DNA: TGTGCCAGCAGCGCAACTAGCGGGCGTCGGTTTGAGCAGTTCTTC.

This sequence joins TRBV2 and TRBJ1-1, with 7 positions matching TRBD1. V lost 4 bases, J lost 0 bases, and 5 bases stayed unmatched. Germline CDR1 SNHLY, CDR2 FYNNEI. This CDR3 spans 15 amino acids. The CDR3 loop is CASSAPGQMNTEAFF. CDR3 in DNA: TGTGCCAGCAGTGCCCCGGGACAGATGAACACTGAAGCTTTCTTT. Filled out from reference TRBV2 and TRBJ1-1, the complete variable domain reads EPEVTQTPSHQVTQMGQEVILRCVPISNHLYFYWYRQILGQKVEFLVSFYNNEISEKSEIFDDQFSVERPDGSNFTLKIRSTKLEDSAMYFCASSAPGQMNTEAFFGQGTRLTVV.

This chain joins TRBV18 and TRBJ2-1, with TRBD2 matching over 12 bases. V dropped 3 bases and J dropped 7; count of bases not matched to a gene: 1. Germline CDR1 and CDR2: KGHSH and LQKENI. The CDR3 is made up of 14 amino acids. This CDR3 is CASSPGLAGNEQFF. CDR3 nucleotide sequence: TGTGCCAGCTCACCGGGACTAGCGGGTAATGAGCAGTTCTTC.

As DNA, the CDR3 is TGTGCCAGCAGTGCCCCATCCGGGACCGGACAAGAGACCCAGTACTTC. This translates into CASSAPSGTGQETQYF. The rearrangement links TRBV6-1 to TRBJ2-5, with D perhaps being TRBD1 or TRBD2 (5 bases each). Germline V gene sequence: CDR1 MNHNS, CDR2 SASEGT. Trimming left V 4 bases short and J 2 bases short, with 17 bases between. This CDR3 has 16 amino acids.

This clone appeared a single time. The chain carries TRBV6-5 and TRBJ1-1, with 7 bases aligning to TRBD1. This CDR3 region has 15 residues. CDR1 is MNHEY, CDR2 SVGAGI, per germline. Trimming took 6 bases from V and 0 from J; bases not matched to a gene: 7. Here the CDR3 DNA reads TGTGCCAGCAGCTACGGACAGGACATGAACACTGAAGCTTTCTTT. Amino acids: CASSYGQDMNTEAFF.

The V call is TRBV10-3, the J call TRBJ2-7; D not certain. CDR3 length: 14 residues. Trimming removed 10 bases from V and 5 bases from J, with 21 bases in between. Per germline, CDR1 ENHRY and CDR2 SYGVKD. CDR3 in DNA: TGTGCCACCTCCCCAAGGACGGCCTCGGACGAGCAGTACTTC. Amino acids: CATSPRTASDEQYF.

The chain carries TRBV5-4 and TRBJ2-3, with D tentatively TRBD2 (6 bases). This CDR3 contains 14 residues. Deletions cut 6 bases from V and 2 bases from J, with 13 bases between. Germline loops: CDR1 SGHNT, CDR2 YYREEE (reference sequence). This CDR3 reads CASIREPNTDTQYF. For the CDR3, the DNA is TGTGCCAGCATCCGGGAGCCGAACACAGATACGCAGTATTTT.

The chain carries TRBV30 and TRBJ2-7; possible D gene TRBD1, 5 bases. CDR3 length equals 11 residues. CDR1 GTSNPN and CDR2 SVGIG come from the germline V gene (reference sequence). Deletions cut 1 base from V and 7 bases from J, with 8 bases between. In nucleotides, the CDR3 is TGTGCCTGGAGTGCAGGGTTGGAGCAGTACTTC. It codes for CAWSAGLEQYF.

The CDR3 nucleotides read TGTGCCTGGAGTGTACCCAGCGGGGGAGGGGTGGGTACGCAGTATTTT. Translation: CAWSVPSGGGVGTQYF. The V and J genes are TRBV30 and TRBJ2-3; 8 positions agree with TRBD2. V gave up 0 bases and J gave up 8 bases; unmatched junction bases: 13. Germline V gene data show CDR1 as GTSNPN and CDR2 as SVGIG (reference sequence). The CDR3 length is 16 residues.

This chain uses TRBV7-9 with TRBJ2-3; 10 positions agree with TRBD2. There are 18 residues in the CDR3. Looked up from germline, CDR1 is SEHNR and CDR2 is FQNEAQ (reference sequence). The J segment lost 3 bases and the V segment lost 5 bases, leaving 14 bases of the junction unmatched. For the CDR3, the DNA is TGTGCCAGCAGCCAAGGGGTAGCGGGAGGAGACGTGACAGATACGCAGTATTTT. Amino acids: CASSQGVAGGDVTDTQYF.

For this clone: Other DNA variants within this sample encode the same CDR3. The chain uses TRBV15 and TRBJ2-7; D unresolved. V was clipped by 5 bases and J by 2 bases, with 16 bases between them. CDR1 LNHNV and CDR2 YYDKDF come from the germline V gene (reference sequence). CDR3 length equals 15 residues. CDR3 in DNA: TGTGCCACCAGCGTAAACCTTGGCCAAACCTACGAGCAGTACTTC. Encoded protein: CATSVNLGQTYEQYF.

This clone showed up just once. This rearrangement joins TRBV5-6 to TRBJ2-2; D is uncertain. Germline V gene data show CDR1 as SGHDT and CDR2 as YYEEEE. The CDR3 extends over 13 amino acids. The V end lost 4 bases, the J end lost 8 bases, and 12 bases lay between the germline ends. CDR3 in DNA: TGTGCCAGCAGCCAGAACACGGTGGGGGAGCTGTTTTTT. Amino acid sequence: CASSQNTVGELFF.

Comments on this clone: Germline and junction disagree at one end, which may indicate a read error. The chain combines TRBV5-1 with TRBJ1-1; TRBD1 matches 7 bases. The V gene's germline CDR1 is SGHRS and CDR2 YFSETQ. The CDR3 runs 15 residues. CDR3 sequence (DNA): TGCGCCAGCAGCCTCCGGGACAGACCGAACACTGAAGTTTTCTTT. It yields the protein CASSLRDRPNTEVFF.

V gene TRBV11-3 combines with J gene TRBJ2-2; unclear D gene. The CDR3 contains 15 residues. CDR1 is SGHNT and CDR2 is YENEEA in the germline V gene. Trimming removed 3 bases from V and 4 bases from J, with 12 bases in between. The CDR3 region is CASSFVAESTGELFF. The CDR3 DNA is TGTGCCAGCAGCTTTGTTGCGGAGAGCACCGGGGAGCTGTTTTTT.

The chain uses TRBV9 and TRBJ2-7; TRBD2 matches 9 bases. CDR1 and CDR2 (germline): SGDLS, YYNGEE. After removal of 0 bases from V and 2 bases from J, the junction contained 3 bases not matched to a gene. The CDR3 is made up of 15 amino acids. The CDR3 DNA reads as TGTGCCAGCAGCGTAGAGGCGGGAGGGGCCTACGAGCAGTACTTC. It encodes CASSVEAGGAYEQYF.

CDR3 sequence: CASRVSTGQGAEAFF. Written as DNA, the CDR3 is TGTGCCAGCAGAGTAAGCACGGGACAGGGGGCTGAAGCTTTCTTT. V and J are TRBV11-2 and TRBJ1-1; 11 positions agree with TRBD1. The CDR3 covers 15 residues. The germline gives CDR1 SGHAT, CDR2 FQNNGV. The V segment lost 6 bases and the J segment 6 bases; nucleotides outside the gene matches: 9.

The rearrangement uses TRBV9 and TRBJ2-7; no definite D call. Trimming cost V 4 bases and J 2 bases, with 13 bases left between them. Germline lookup yields CDR1 SGDLS and CDR2 YYNGEE. The CDR3 runs 14 residues. In DNA form, the CDR3 reads TGTGCCAGCAGCCCGCTGCTGGCAGCCTACGAGCAGTACTTC. Amino acid sequence: CASSPLLAAYEQYF.

V gene TRBV2 combines with J gene TRBJ2-1; 9 bases are a match to TRBD2. This CDR3 contains 15 residues. The germline V gene has CDR1 SNHLY and CDR2 FYNNEI. Germline trimming cut 3 bases from V and 7 bases from J; bases unmatched to any gene: 7. The CDR3 coding sequence is TGTGCCAGCAGTGAGAGGGGACTAGCAAGGAATGAGCAGTTCTTC. Protein: CASSERGLARNEQFF.